This entry concerns a single T cell receptor beta chain. The antigen it recognizes is unknown. No clone much larger than this one lies a single base away; base qualities are absent. TRB sequencing used genomic DNA with the immunoSEQ assay at survey resolution or the hsTCRB kit. Concerning the study's data processing: The immunoSEQ software handled the initial read processing, while the LymphoSeq R package was used for the repertoire analyses. Clonality was calculated as 1 minus normalized Shannon entropy, and the Gini coefficient was also calculated for each TRB dataset. Phenotypes of unsorted samples were inferred by mapping TRB sequences from sorted subsets of the recipient or donor onto the same recipient's unsorted samples. The source is immuneACCESS, and TCRdb retained only in-frame sequences with V and J called. Part of the clones is not carried over; for the studies checked, unresolved V genes explain less than half of this, and the remainder is unexplained. The DNA was the basis for D and trimming; V, J and clone size are from that table. For this sample the table gives about 15,000 clones, of which 94% were detected only once. The ten largest clones capture 0.27% of the sample.

Naive T cells were defined as viable CD3+CD4+ or CD3+CD8+ cells that were CCR7+CD45RA+CD45RO-CD95-CD27+CD28+. On the day of marrow donation, related bone marrow donors gave peripheral blood samples. Peripheral blood and bone marrow mononuclear cells were isolated by Ficoll-Hypaque density centrifugation and cryopreserved. CD4+ and CD8+ T cells, including naive and memory subsets, were sorted by FACS using a FACSAria II. This entry comes from a study of T cells after posttransplantation cyclophosphamide (dated by TCRdb to about 2016). For the wider study: Using TRB sequencing, the study followed how the T cell repertoire reconstituted after myeloablative bone marrow transplantation in which posttransplantation cyclophosphamide served as GVHD prophylaxis. Blood from all 30 or so PTCy patients with 1-year posttransplant specimens was subjected to TRB sequencing. Public TRB sequences were queried against a database of over 3,600 sequences associated with responses to pathogens, tumor antigens, self-antigens and alloantigens. Antigen receptor sequencing was done on samples from some 40 PTCy-treated patients and from under 20 related bone marrow donors of those patients. In 3 patients, TRB sequencing was also performed on up to roughly 3 more blood samples taken 2 to 5.2 years after transplant, and in 4 patients, pretransplant blood was also TRB-sequenced. Because TRA and TRB clonality correlated tightly in 8 to 10 samples, the subsequent TCR analyses were limited to TRB only.

Summary of the overall study and its limitations: The TRB repertoires of T cells infiltrating skin or the GI tract showed only limited overlap with the TRB repertoires found in blood. Across fewer than 50 patients, recipient CMV seropositivity and CMV reactivation were highly associated with TRB clonality; PTCy diversity was similar to CNI/methotrexate controls. Donor-recipient similarity was low at 1-2 months but increased during the first year, and donor CD8+ memory clones often dominated later blood repertoires.

Sequenced: naive CD4+ T cells sorted from blood. The sequence was collected from a woman between 45 and 60 years old in good health and a related stem cell transplant donor.

The encoded CDR3 is CASSKNRGTDTQYF. Here is the DNA: TGTGCCAGCAGCAAAAACAGGGGCACAGATACGCAGTATTTT. The rearrangement joined TRBV5-5 to TRBJ2-3; TRBD1 might be the D gene, on 6 matching bases. CDR1 and CDR2 (SGHKS, YYEKEE) derive from the germline V gene (reference sequence). Counted from cysteine to phenylalanine, this CDR3 has 14 amino acids. Only the CDR3 DNA is retained, 42 bases long and in frame from the first base. A distance of 10 bases separates the germline ends of V and J, which lose 4 bases and 1 base respectively.